These 29 T cell receptor beta chains came from one sample sequenced in a study of T-cell memory formation after mild COVID-19. TCRdb re-analysed the 5' RACE reads in MiXCR, keeping a single row per CDR3 protein. This sample carries 150,000 to 200,000 distinct CDR3 sequences, less than 40% of them seen once, and the ten largest clones take about 12%. Sequenced input: PBMCs or a T cell subset sorted from them (not recorded which). The receptor set was obtained from an adult woman who had mild COVID-19 (a few samples of this study predate the infection). Cell type and time point are not known.

This clonotype was seen a handful of times. The V gene is TRBV7-8, the J gene TRBJ1-1; 7 bases are a match to TRBD1. Germline loops: CDR1 SGHVS, CDR2 FQNEAQ. Trimming at V came to 0 bases and at J to 0 bases, leaving 1 base not matched to a gene. This CDR3 is 15 amino acids long. CDR3 in DNA: TGTGCCAGCAGCTTAGCGACAGGGCTGAACACTGAAGCTTTCTTT. It yields the protein CASSLATGLNTEAFF. The entire variable domain, with the rest obtained from reference TRBV7-8 and TRBJ1-1, is as follows: GAGVSQSPRYKVAKRGQDVALRCDPISGHVSLFWYQQALGQGPEFLTYFQNEAQLDKSGLPSDRFFAERPEGSVSTLKIQRTQQEDSAVYLCASSLATGLNTEAFFGQGTRLTVV.

The chain employs TRBV20-1 and TRBJ1-2; D is uncertain. Germline V lookup: CDR1 DFQATT, CDR2 SNEGSKA (reference sequence). V was trimmed by 1 base and J by 1 base, leaving 1 base between them. CDR3 length equals 11 residues. CDR3 nucleotides: TGCAGTGCTAGAGTTAACTATGGCTACACCTTC. Its translation is CSARVNYGYTF.

Details on this clonotype: At one boundary the junction diverges from the germline segment, which might be a read error. J is TRBJ1-1 and V is TRBV2; 9 bases fit TRBD1. CDR1 and CDR2 from the germline V gene are SNHLY and FYNNEI. CDR3 length equals 16 residues. CDR3: CASSERFGQGNAEAFF. Written as DNA, the CDR3 is TGTGCCAGCAGTGAAAGGTTTGGACAGGGGAACGCTGAAGCTTTCTTT.

This clonotype was seen only a few times. This rearrangement joins TRBV20-1 to TRBJ2-1, with 8 bases identical to TRBD2. This CDR3 has 17 amino acids. V shed 0 bases, J shed 3 bases, and the junction held 10 bases outside the gene matches. Germline V gives CDR1 DFQATT, CDR2 SNEGSKA (reference sequence). The CDR3 sequence is CSARDRASGLVYNEQFF. The CDR3 nucleotides read TGCAGTGCTAGAGATCGGGCTAGCGGGTTAGTCTACAATGAGCAGTTCTTC.

V usage is TRBV4-1 and J usage is TRBJ1-6; D is possibly TRBD1 (6 bases). Trimming removed 0 bases from V and 9 bases from J, with 15 bases in between. Germline V lookup: CDR1 MGHRA, CDR2 YSYEKL. The CDR3 is 16 residues long. CDR3 nucleotide sequence: TGCGCCAGCAGCCAAGATGAGGGCAGGGGAAGTTCACCCCTCCACTTT. Translation gives CASSQDEGRGSSPLHF.

This clonotype has only a few counts. The J gene is TRBJ2-1, the V gene TRBV7-2; TRBD1 is a possible D gene (9 bases). V was pared by 4 bases and J by 4 bases, with 23 bases between. CDR3 length: 18 residues. Germline V CDR1 and CDR2: SGHTA, FQGNSA. The CDR3, as DNA: TGTGCCAGCAGCTCGGGACAGGGAGCGGGAGAGGGATACAATGAGCAGTTCTTC. This codes for CASSSGQGAGEGYNEQFF.

A few counts support this clonotype. Germline and junction disagree at one end, which may indicate a read error. The rearrangement links TRBV5-1 to TRBJ1-2; the match to TRBD1 covers 9 bases. The CDR3 sequence is 14 residues long. Germline V gene lookup returns CDR1 SGHRS and CDR2 YFSETQ. CDR3 residues: CASSSGQGPYVYTF. The CDR3 DNA follows: TGCGCCAGCAGCTCAGGACAGGGGCCCTATGTCTACACCTTC.

The chain uses TRBV3-1 and TRBJ1-2; maybe TRBD1 (6 bases). Germline loops: CDR1 LGHDT, CDR2 YNNKEL (reference sequence). V was clipped by 5 bases and J by 8 bases, with 12 bases between them. The CDR3 contains 12 residues. The CDR3 coding sequence is TGTGCCAGCAGCTTCGACGGACAGGGCTACACCTTC. This encodes CASSFDGQGYTF.

V and J are TRBV6-2 or TRBV6-3 and TRBJ2-5, with D possibly TRBD1 on 7 matching bases. The V end was cut by 2 bases, the J end by 5 bases, with 15 bases between. Germline V gene lookup returns CDR1 MNHEY and CDR2 SVGEGT. The CDR3 runs 15 residues. The CDR3 reads CASSYGAGGYETQYF. DNA for the CDR3: TGTGCCAGCAGTTACGGGGCAGGGGGGTACGAGACCCAGTACTTC.

CDR3 nucleotide sequence: TGTGCCACCAGTGACAGGGACTATGGCTACACCTTC. Protein: CATSDRDYGYTF. The chain links TRBV24-1 to TRBJ1-2; tentatively, D is TRBD1 (5 bases). The CDR3 contains 12 residues. Germline CDR1 and CDR2: KGHDR and SFDVKD. Trimming removed 4 bases from V and 3 bases from J, with 5 bases in between.

J is TRBJ1-1 and V is TRBV11-1; unclear D gene. This CDR3 has 14 amino acids. Germline V lookup: CDR1 SGHAT, CDR2 FQDESV (reference sequence). Trimming removed 5 bases from V and 5 bases from J, with 15 bases in between. The CDR3 loop reads CASSVSGLGTEAFF. For the CDR3, the DNA is TGTGCCAGCAGCGTCAGCGGGTTAGGTACTGAAGCTTTCTTT.

Only a few counts were recorded for this clonotype. The chain has TRBV5-6 and TRBJ1-3; D is possibly TRBD1 (5 bases). This CDR3 comprises 17 residues. V was pared by 3 bases and J by 1 base, with 17 bases between. From germline, CDR1 is SGHDT and CDR2 YYEEEE. DNA of the CDR3: TGTGCCAGCAGCTCACCGACAGAATTACCTTCTGGAAACACCATATATTTT. This encodes CASSSPTELPSGNTIYF.

The chain links TRBV5-4 to TRBJ2-5; tentatively, D is TRBD2 (7 bases). Germline V gene sequence: CDR1 SGHNT, CDR2 YYREEE (reference sequence). V lost 0 bases and J lost 5, with 11 bases in between. This CDR3 region has 14 residues. The CDR3 bases are TGTGCCAGCAGCTTGGAGGGGGGGCTTGAGACCCAGTACTTC. It translates to CASSLEGGLETQYF.

This clonotype was counted only a few times. The rearrangement joins TRBV20-1 to TRBJ1-1, with TRBD1 as a possible D gene (5 bases). V was cut by 6 bases and J by 5 bases, with 19 bases left in between. Germline lookup yields CDR1 DFQATT and CDR2 SNEGSKA (reference sequence). CDR3 length: 14 residues. CDR3 DNA: TGCAGTGCAGACGTGGGGAAGGGACGGACTGAAGCTTTCTTT. This codes for CSADVGKGRTEAFF.

This clonotype occurred a few times. Mismatch with germline at one junction end may stem from a read error. The genes are TRBV7-7 and TRBJ2-7; D might be TRBD1 (5 bases). Germline V CDR1 and CDR2: SSHAT, FNYEAQ (reference sequence). The CDR3 length is 14 residues. The DNA for the CDR3 is TGTGCTAGCAGCTTACAGGACGGCCCCTACGAGCAGTACTTC. Amino acids: CASSLQDGPYEQYF.

This clonotype was detected a few times. CDR3 amino acids: CASTPAGVDGSYEQYF. For the CDR3, the DNA is TGTGCCAGCACCCCCGCAGGGGTAGACGGTTCCTACGAGCAGTACTTC. This sequence joins TRBV7-9 and TRBJ2-7; TRBD1 is a possible D gene (6 bases). Germline CDR1 reads SEHNR; CDR2 reads FQNEAQ (reference sequence). The CDR3 totals 16 residues. Trimming took off 7 bases at V and 1 base at J, with 20 bases between the two ends.

The rearrangement links TRBV15 to TRBJ2-3; D is possibly TRBD1 or TRBD2 (5 bases each). The CDR3 has 18 residues. The V end was cut by 4 bases, the J end by 0 bases, with 20 bases between. The germline V gene encodes CDR1 LNHNV and CDR2 YYDKDF (reference sequence). The CDR3 coding sequence is TGTGCCACCAGCATCGTGGGGGAACACTTGGCTAGCACAGATACGCAGTATTTT. Amino acids: CATSIVGEHLASTDTQYF.

In its sample, this clonotype was seen a few times. The gene calls are TRBV4-3 and TRBJ2-3; D uncertain. CDR3 length equals 15 residues. V was shortened by 0 bases and J by 0 bases, with 7 bases between the two germline ends. Germline V gene sequence: CDR1 LGHNA, CDR2 YSLEER. The DNA of the CDR3 is TGCGCCAGCAGCCAAGATCCCCGGAGCACAGATACGCAGTATTTT. This encodes CASSQDPRSTDTQYF.

This clonotype occurred a few times. The chain combines TRBV12-3 or TRBV12-4 with TRBJ2-3; the D gene is possibly TRBD2 (6 bases). CDR3 length: 13 amino acids. Trimming removed 3 bases from V and 10 bases from J, with 14 bases in between. The CDR3 DNA follows: TGTGCCAGCAGTTTGGGGAGTGGAGGGCCGCAGTATTTT. Protein product: CASSLGSGGPQYF.

This clonotype showed up just a few times. The chain has TRBV11-2 and TRBJ1-6; tentative D call: TRBD1 (5 bases). CDR3 length equals 15 residues. With 6 bases removed from V and 10 bases from J, the gap between germline ends came to 19 bases. Germline CDR1 reads SGHAT; CDR2 reads FQNNGV. The CDR3 nucleotides read TGTGCCAGCAGTCACACCGGGGACCTAGGCTCACCCCTCCACTTT. Its translation: CASSHTGDLGSPLHF.

This sequence joins TRBV4-3 and TRBJ2-5, with unresolved D. The CDR3 covers 15 residues. CDR1 LGHNA and CDR2 YSLEER come from the germline V gene. V shed 4 bases and J shed 4 bases, with 16 bases lying between them. The CDR3 DNA reads TGCGCCAGCAGCCCAGGTGGATCCCGAGGAGAGACCCAGTACTTC. Residues: CASSPGGSRGETQYF.

This clonotype was detected only a few times. The rearrangement links TRBV20-1 to TRBJ1-2; a possible D gene is TRBD1 (5 bases). CDR1 DFQATT and CDR2 SNEGSKA come from the germline V gene (reference sequence). V lost 5 bases and J lost 4, with 14 bases in between. This CDR3 is 13 amino acids long. CDR3 nucleotide sequence: TGCAGTGCTGACCAATCCGGGGGCTATGGCTACACCTTC. The encoded protein is CSADQSGGYGYTF.

The CDR3 protein is CASSVASSYEQYF. The CDR3 coding sequence is TGTGCCAGCAGTGTCGCATCTTCCTACGAGCAGTACTTC. The chain carries TRBV7-2 and TRBJ2-7; no firm D call. This CDR3 is 13 amino acids long. From germline, CDR1 is SGHTA and CDR2 FQGNSA. V was cut by 6 bases and J by 1 base, with 10 bases left in between.

The CDR3: CASSVATSTNNEQFF. The CDR3 DNA reads as TGTGCCAGCAGCGTAGCCACTAGCACCAACAATGAGCAGTTCTTC. The gene calls are TRBV9 and TRBJ2-1; a weak D match, TRBD2 (6 bases). CDR3 length equals 15 residues. The germline V and J ends were trimmed by 0 bases and 5 bases, with 12 bases remaining between them. The V gene's germline CDR1 is SGDLS and CDR2 YYNGEE.

The table lists this clonotype with a few counts. The chain recombines TRBV6-2 or TRBV6-3 with TRBJ2-3, with a tentative D call TRBD2 (5 bases). The CDR3 loop spans 16 amino acids. From germline, CDR1 is MNHEY and CDR2 SVGEGT. V gave up 0 bases and J gave up 2 bases, with 12 bases separating them. CDR3 loop: CASSYSRASPTDTQYF. DNA of the CDR3: TGTGCCAGCAGTTACTCGCGGGCCTCCCCCACAGATACGCAGTATTTT.

The chain recombines TRBV24-1 with TRBJ1-5, with no clear D. Trimming took 4 bases from V and 6 from J, leaving 6 bases between them. In germline, CDR1 is KGHDR, CDR2 SFDVKD. CDR3 size: 12 residues. CDR3 sequence: CATSDPGQPQHF. The CDR3, as DNA: TGTGCCACCAGTGACCCAGGTCAGCCCCAGCATTTT.

This clonotype has a handful of counts. V is TRBV4-3 and J is TRBJ2-7; 9 nucleotides agree with TRBD1. The CDR3 spans 14 residues. With V trimmed by 4 bases and J by 6 bases, 7 bases remained unmatched. Germline V gives CDR1 LGHNA, CDR2 YSLEER. The chain's CDR3 is CASSRTGAAGEQYF. DNA of the CDR3: TGCGCCAGCAGCCGGACAGGGGCAGCGGGCGAGCAGTACTTC.

The rearrangement joins TRBV5-4 to TRBJ2-5; 15 bases fit TRBD2. Germline V gene sequence: CDR1 SGHNT, CDR2 YYREEE (reference sequence). This CDR3 comprises 15 residues. V was clipped by 6 bases and J by 5 bases; unmatched bases: 5. The CDR3 DNA is TGTGCCAGCACGGGACTAGCGGGGGGTGAGGAGACCCAGTACTTC. Translated: CASTGLAGGEETQYF.

The chain uses TRBV6-2 or TRBV6-3 and TRBJ2-2, with TRBD1 identical over 8 bases. The J segment lost 10 bases and the V segment lost 8 bases, leaving 18 bases of the junction unmatched. The CDR3 covers 16 residues. The germline gives CDR1 MNHEY, CDR2 SVGEGT. As DNA, the CDR3 is TGTGCCAGCGTCTCCCCCAGGGGGCATCTGAAGGTGGAGCTGTTTTTT. Protein: CASVSPRGHLKVELFF.